This T cell receptor (beta chain) was captured in a study of OX40 agonist ivuxolimab in advanced cancers. Turning to the study itself: Melanoma, hepatocellular carcinoma, head and neck or renal cell cancer occurred in dose-escalation patients.

Study-level results: Part of the nonresponder group also had normalized T-cell clonal expansion that was low.

Repertoires were generated with immunoSEQ multiplex PCR, while TCRdb's copy carries only in-frame clones and drops some. The sample includes tens of thousands of clones, 88% of them seen just once. Trimming removed 3 bases from V and 0 bases from J; junction bases left unmatched: 8. Germline V gene data show CDR1 as MGHRA and CDR2 as YSYEKL. This CDR3 has 16 residues. Blood samples were obtained at baseline, cycle 4 day 1, and cycle 7 day 1. As regards this clone: Its antigen is unknown.

The source was CD4+ or CD8+ T cells sorted from blood, collected in a trial of the OX40 agonist ivuxolimab. The chain joins TRBV4-1 to TRBJ2-7; 7 bases match TRBD2. The source of this sequence is an adult with an advanced solid tumor such as melanoma, head and neck, liver or kidney cancer. The CDR3 DNA follows: TGCGCCAGCAGCCAGGAACTAGCGCCTAGCTCCTACGAGCAGTACTTC. Its translation: CASSQELAPSSYEQYF.